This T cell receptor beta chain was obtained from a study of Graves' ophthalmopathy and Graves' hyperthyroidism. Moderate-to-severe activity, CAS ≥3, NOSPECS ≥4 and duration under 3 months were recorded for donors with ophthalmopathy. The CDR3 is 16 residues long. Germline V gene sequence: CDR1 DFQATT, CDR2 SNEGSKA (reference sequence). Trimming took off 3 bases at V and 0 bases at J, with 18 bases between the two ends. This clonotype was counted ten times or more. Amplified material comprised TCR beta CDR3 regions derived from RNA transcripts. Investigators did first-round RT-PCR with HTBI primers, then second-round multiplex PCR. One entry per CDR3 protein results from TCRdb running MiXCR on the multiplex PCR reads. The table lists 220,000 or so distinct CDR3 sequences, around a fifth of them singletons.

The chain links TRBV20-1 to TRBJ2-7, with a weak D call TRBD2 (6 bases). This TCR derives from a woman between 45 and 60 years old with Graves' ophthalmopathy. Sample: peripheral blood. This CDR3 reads CSASSYGGKASYEQYF. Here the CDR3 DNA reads TGCAGTGCTAGCAGTTACGGCGGGAAAGCCTCCTACGAGCAGTACTTC.